A selection of T cell receptor beta chains follows, all from one sample in a study of T-cell memory formation after mild COVID-19. TCRdb re-called the 5' RACE reads with MiXCR, one entry per CDR3 protein. The top ten hold about 43% of the sample, which has tens of thousands of distinct CDR3 sequences, around 16% seen once. The sequenced sample was PBMCs or a T cell subset sorted from them (not recorded which). These receptors were collected from a man aged 18 to 29 who had mild COVID-19 (a few samples of this study predate the infection). Cell type and time point are not known. Each CDR3 is given with its conserved first and last residue. D genes are given only for firm matches. Only some rows state a clone size, as once, few, many or a class for expanded clones.

cdr3_aa cdr3_nt d_call cdr3_length j_call v_call clone_size
CASSVDYNANEQFF TGTGCCAGCAGCGTTGACTATAACGCCAATGAGCAGTTCTTC . 14 TRBJ2-1 TRBV11-3 .
CASSFGDVTYEQYF TGTGCCAGCAGCTTCGGAGACGTGACCTACGAGCAGTACTTC . 14 TRBJ2-7 TRBV7-9 few
CSVAGEGTEAFF TGCAGCGTCGCGGGTGAAGGCACTGAAGCTTTCTTT . 12 TRBJ1-1 TRBV29-1 few
CASSLRQGPNSPLHF TGTGCCAGCAGTTTACGACAGGGCCCTAATTCACCCCTCCACTTT TRBD1 15 TRBJ1-6 TRBV12-3/TRBV12-4 few
CASSISGYSNQPQHF TGTGCCAGTAGTATATCAGGTTATAGCAATCAGCCCCAGCATTTT . 15 TRBJ1-5 TRBV19 .
CASSSGTANEQFF TGTGCCAGCAGCTCCGGGACAGCCAATGAGCAGTTCTTC TRBD1 13 TRBJ2-1 TRBV7-9 few
CASSFSVGGFGYGYTF TGTGCCAGCAGCTTTTCCGTGGGAGGTTTTGGCTATGGCTACACCTTC . 16 TRBJ1-2 TRBV7-2 .
CASSWGGEATEAFF TGCGCCAGCAGCTGGGGCGGGGAGGCCACTGAAGCTTTCTTT . 14 TRBJ1-1 TRBV5-1 .
CASSSLDRADYEQYF TGTGCCAGCAGCTCCCTTGACAGGGCCGACTACGAGCAGTACTTC TRBD1 15 TRBJ2-7 TRBV11-2 few
CASSQPGTEGYGYTF TGCGCCAGCAGCCAGCCCGGTACTGAGGGCTATGGCTACACCTTC . 15 TRBJ1-2 TRBV4-1 .
CAIVGASDQPQHF TGTGCCATCGTGGGGGCTAGCGATCAGCCCCAGCATTTT . 13 TRBJ1-5 TRBV6-4 few
CASSSLRDKNYEQYF TGTGCCAGCAGCTCCCTCCGGGACAAGAACTACGAGCAGTACTTC . 15 TRBJ2-7 TRBV6-2/TRBV6-3 .
CASSLMVGAGTYGYTF TGCGCCAGCAGCTTGATGGTAGGGGCAGGGACTTATGGCTACACCTTC . 16 TRBJ1-2 TRBV5-1 .
CASSLVAGGLLEETQYF TGTGCCAGCAGCCTTGTAGCGGGGGGCCTACTTGAGGAGACCCAGTACTTC TRBD2 17 TRBJ2-5 TRBV7-2 few
CAISESDGDTQYF TGTGCCATCAGTGAGTCTGACGGAGATACGCAGTATTTT . 13 TRBJ2-3 TRBV10-3 many
CASSWGTGSNQPQHF TGCGCCAGCAGCTGGGGGACAGGAAGCAATCAGCCCCAGCATTTT TRBD1 15 TRBJ1-5 TRBV5-1 .
CASSYKGADTQYF TGTGCCAGCAGTTACAAGGGGGCAGATACGCAGTATTTT . 13 TRBJ2-3 TRBV6-5 .
CASSVDGLSGTEAFF TGTGCCAGCAGCGTAGATGGCCTATCAGGCACTGAAGCTTTCTTT . 15 TRBJ1-1 TRBV9 few
CASSYSEGEAFF TGTGCCAGCAGTTACTCGGAGGGTGAAGCTTTCTTT . 12 TRBJ1-1 TRBV6-5 .
CASSYGSYYGYTF TGTGCCAGCAGTTACGGATCATACTATGGCTACACCTTC . 13 TRBJ1-2 TRBV6-5 few
CSAGPISSYNEQFF TGCAGCGCTGGTCCAATTAGCTCCTACAATGAGCAGTTCTTC . 14 TRBJ2-1 TRBV29-1 .
CASSFGGPLSGNTIYF TGTGCCAGCAGCTTTGGGGGCCCGCTCTCTGGAAACACCATATATTTT . 16 TRBJ1-3 TRBV7-8 few
CASSYFAAIRNQPQHF TGTGCCAGCAGTTACTTTGCGGCCATCCGCAATCAGCCCCAGCATTTT . 16 TRBJ1-5 TRBV6-2/TRBV6-3 .
CASSRSGTPYEQYF TGTGCCAGCAGTCGGAGCGGTACCCCCTACGAGCAGTACTTC . 14 TRBJ2-7 TRBV7-6 .
CASSLGVRETQYF TGTGCCAGCAGCTTAGGGGTGCGAGAGACCCAGTACTTC . 13 TRBJ2-5 TRBV13 .
CATSDLEGNGELFF TGTGCCACCAGTGATTTAGAGGGTAACGGGGAGCTGTTTTTT . 14 TRBJ2-2 TRBV24-1 .
CAWHSGETQIDTQYF TGTGCCTGGCATAGCGGGGAAACCCAAATAGATACGCAGTATTTT TRBD2 15 TRBJ2-3 TRBV30 many
CASSQDGTSLQETQYF TGCGCCAGCAGCCAAGATGGGACTAGCCTCCAAGAGACCCAGTACTTC TRBD2 16 TRBJ2-5 TRBV4-3 .
CASSSGQVSEAFF TGTGCCAGCAGTTCTGGACAGGTTTCTGAAGCTTTCTTT TRBD1 13 TRBJ1-1 TRBV6-5 .